This T cell receptor beta chain was captured by sequencing in a study of blood T cell repertoires in COVID-19. Whole-study context: Acute and convalescent COVID-19 specimens originated in the United States, Italy and Spain. The analysed material was cDNA or gDNA that came from T cells, B-cell-depleted T cells, or PBMCs.

This CDR3 region has 13 residues. Germline CDR1 MDHEN, CDR2 SYDVKM. Trimming took off 3 bases at V and 5 bases at J, with 10 bases between the two ends. In the authors' workflow: The assay estimated nucleated cells by amplifying reference gene primers. The data were produced by immunoSEQ multiplex PCR, yet TCRdb's version contains in-frame clones alone and is incomplete. D and trimming were read from the DNA, whereas the V and J calls and clone size are those reported in that table. The repertoire holds more than 110,000 clones, with about three quarters as singletons. The chain recombines TRBV28 with TRBJ1-2; D is unclear. This TCR derives from a woman aged 50 to 60 with active or convalescent COVID-19. Sequencing was performed on peripheral blood. Here the CDR3 reads CASSLRVRYGYTF. The CDR3, as DNA: TGTGCCAGCAGTTTGCGGGTGCGGTATGGCTACACCTTC.